These 21 T cell receptor beta chains came from one sample sequenced in a study of T cells in Graves' hyperthyroidism and ophthalmopathy. What was amplified from RNA transcripts were TCR beta CDR3 regions. During a first-round RT-PCR of the TCR CDR3, the HTBI primer set was used. TCRdb ran MiXCR on the multiplex PCR reads and lists one entry per CDR3 protein. This sample yields hundreds of thousands of distinct CDR3 sequences, of which approximately 15% are seen a single time; 7.7% belongs to the top ten. Material for sequencing was blood. The origin of the receptors is a woman aged 18-29 years with Graves' hyperthyroidism.

There are many counts of this clonotype. The CDR3 sequence: CAWLQGNRGNEQFF. CDR3 nucleotides: TGTGCCTGGCTACAGGGAAATCGGGGGAATGAGCAGTTCTTC. The rearrangement links TRBV30 to TRBJ2-1; either TRBD1 or TRBD2 may fit D (6 bases each). Trimming took 5 bases from V and 7 from J, leaving 18 bases between them. The CDR3 runs to 14 residues. The germline V gene encodes CDR1 GTSNPN and CDR2 SVGIG (reference sequence). Filled out from reference TRBV30 and TRBJ2-1, the complete variable domain reads SQTIHQWPATLVQPVGSPLSLECTVEGTSNPNLYWYRQAAGRGLQLLFYSVGIGQISSEVPQNLSASRPQDRQFILSSKKLLLSDSGFYLCAWLQGNRGNEQFFGPGTRLTVL.

V and J are TRBV30 and TRBJ2-1; 10 bases agree with TRBD1. Germline V gene sequence: CDR1 GTSNPN, CDR2 SVGIG (reference sequence). The length of the CDR3 is 14 residues. The junction had 7 bases not matched to a gene; V was cut back by 5 bases and J by 6 bases. CDR3 nucleotides: TGTGCCTGGCATGGGACAGGGGATTTCAATGAGCAGTTCTTC. It yields the protein CAWHGTGDFNEQFF. Full variable domain (rest looked up from reference TRBV30 and TRBJ2-1): SQTIHQWPATLVQPVGSPLSLECTVEGTSNPNLYWYRQAAGRGLQLLFYSVGIGQISSEVPQNLSASRPQDRQFILSSKKLLLSDSGFYLCAWHGTGDFNEQFFGPGTRLTVL.

V and J are TRBV7-9 and TRBJ2-6; TRBD1 is a possible D gene (6 bases). The germline CDR1 and CDR2 sequences are SEHNR and FQNEAQ (reference sequence). The CDR3 has 20 amino acids. The V and J ends lost 8 bases and 0 bases respectively, with 26 bases between them. The CDR3 here is CASRLGFDGTRLSGANVLTF. CDR3 in DNA: TGTGCCAGCCGACTCGGCTTTGATGGGACACGCCTCTCTGGGGCCAACGTCCTGACTTTC.

The chain has TRBV19 and TRBJ1-1; possibly TRBD1 for D (5 bases). Germline CDR1 reads LNHDA; CDR2 reads SQIVND (reference sequence). Trimming removed 10 bases at V and 0 bases at J, with 18 bases between. CDR3 length: 15 amino acids. CDR3 in amino acids: CAKKDLGVMNTEAFF. As DNA, the CDR3 is TGTGCCAAAAAGGACCTAGGGGTCATGAACACTGAAGCTTTCTTT.

This clonotype was detected many times. The J gene is TRBJ2-1, the V gene TRBV2; a weak D match, TRBD2 (5 bases). With 5 bases removed from V and 7 bases from J, the gap between germline ends came to 12 bases. The germline V gene encodes CDR1 SNHLY and CDR2 FYNNEI. There are 13 residues in the CDR3. In DNA form, the CDR3 reads TGTGCCAGCAGTAGACTAAAAGGGAATGAGCAGTTCTTC. Translated: CASSRLKGNEQFF. Drawing the rest from reference TRBV2 and TRBJ2-1, the complete variable domain is EPEVTQTPSHQVTQMGQEVILRCVPISNHLYFYWYRQILGQKVEFLVSFYNNEISEKSEIFDDQFSVERPDGSNFTLKIRSTKLEDSAMYFCASSRLKGNEQFFGPGTRLTVL.

This clonotype occurred many times. The J gene is TRBJ1-5, the V gene TRBV6-2 or TRBV6-3; D might be TRBD1 (5 bases). The V and J ends lost 5 bases and 6 bases respectively, with 20 bases between them. The CDR3 consists of 16 residues. Germline CDR1 is MNHEY and CDR2 is SVGEGT. The CDR3 region has the DNA TGTGCCAGCAGTCGCCGACAAGGGGCGAGGGGTCAGCCCCAGCATTTT. The encoded protein is CASSRRQGARGQPQHF.

Note on this clonotype: This may be a read error: a much more frequent sequence differs by one nucleotide. The chain couples TRBV7-9 to TRBJ1-6; possibly TRBD1 for D (6 bases). In germline, CDR1 is SEHNR, CDR2 FQNEAQ (reference sequence). CDR3 length equals 14 residues. The CDR3 DNA sequence: TGTGCCAACAGCTTGGACAGCTATAATTCACCCCTCCACTTT. Protein product: CANSLDSYNSPLHF.

This clonotype has ten or more counts. The CDR3 DNA sequence: TGTGCCATCAGAGACTCGGGGTGGGAGCAGTACTTC. Encoded protein: CAIRDSGWEQYF. The V gene is TRBV10-3, the J gene TRBJ2-7; maybe TRBD2 (5 bases). The CDR3 has 12 amino acids. CDR1 is ENHRY and CDR2 is SYGVKD in the germline V gene. V lost 6 bases to trimming and J lost 7 bases, with 13 bases between them.

This clonotype has ten or more counts. The chain uses TRBV2 and TRBJ2-7; tentative D call: TRBD2 (6 bases). Germline V gene lookup returns CDR1 SNHLY and CDR2 FYNNEI. The V gene lost 7 bases and the J gene lost 3 bases, with 16 bases spanning the gap. The CDR3 length is 14 residues. The CDR3 coding sequence is TGTGCCAGCACTGCTGGGACTCTCAGCTACGAGCAGTACTTC. The encoded protein is CASTAGTLSYEQYF.

This chain joins TRBV6-1 and TRBJ2-7; 7 nucleotides match TRBD2. The CDR3 has 14 amino acids. Germline V lookup: CDR1 MNHNS, CDR2 SASEGT. After removal of 7 bases from V and 4 bases from J, the junction contained 10 bases not matched to a gene. The CDR3 nucleotides read TGTGCCAGCACCAACGGGGAGGGGCGGTACGAGCAGTACTTC. The encoded protein is CASTNGEGRYEQYF.

This clonotype was observed many times. The rearrangement uses TRBV6-1 and TRBJ1-6; maybe TRBD1 (6 bases). The CDR3 spans 12 residues. The V gene lost 10 bases and the J gene lost 7 bases, with 11 bases spanning the gap. Germline V gene data show CDR1 as MNHNS and CDR2 as SASEGT. The CDR3 nucleotides are TGTGCCACAGGGGCAGGGAATTCACCCCTCCACTTT. Translation gives CATGAGNSPLHF.

The chain combines TRBV6-1 with TRBJ1-5; 7 nucleotides line up with TRBD1. The length of the CDR3 is 16 residues. CDR1 is MNHNS, CDR2 SASEGT, per germline. Unmatched junction bases numbered 5, after V lost 3 bases and J lost 0 bases. CDR3 in amino acids: CASSDQQGYSNQPQHF. CDR3 nucleotides: TGTGCCAGCAGTGACCAACAGGGGTATAGCAATCAGCCCCAGCATTTT.

This chain uses TRBV4-1 with TRBJ2-7; D perhaps matches TRBD2 (6 bases). Trimming removed 3 bases from V and 2 bases from J, with 20 bases in between. CDR3 length: 17 residues. Germline lookup yields CDR1 MGHRA and CDR2 YSYEKL. The CDR3 spells CASSHDTSRGATYEQYF. Here the CDR3 DNA reads TGCGCCAGCAGCCATGATACCTCGCGCGGGGCCACCTACGAGCAGTACTTC.

In its sample, this clonotype was seen many times. The V call is TRBV20-1, the J call TRBJ2-3; 7 bases map to TRBD2. The trim removed 0 bases at V and 0 bases at J, leaving 6 bases unmatched. This CDR3 region has 16 residues. Germline CDR1 DFQATT, CDR2 SNEGSKA (reference sequence). CDR3 bases: TGCAGTGCTAGAGACCGAGCGGGACTTAGCACAGATACGCAGTATTTT. This encodes CSARDRAGLSTDTQYF.

The J gene is TRBJ2-2, the V gene TRBV11-2; D might be TRBD1 (5 bases). Trimming took off 1 base at V and 14 bases at J, with 14 bases between the two ends. Germline CDR1 reads SGHAT; CDR2 reads FQNNGV. The CDR3 extends over 13 amino acids. Here the CDR3 reads CASSLGLKGNLFF. In DNA form, the CDR3 reads TGTGCCAGCAGCTTAGGATTAAAGGGGAACCTGTTTTTT. The full variable domain, its missing parts supplied by reference TRBV11-2 and TRBJ2-2, is EAGVAQSPRYKIIEKRQSVAFWCNPISGHATLYWYQQILGQGPKLLIQFQNNGVVDDSQLPKDRFSAERLKGVDSTLKIQPAKLEDSAVYLCASSLGLKGNLFFGEGSRLTVL.

This clonotype was detected many times. The J gene is TRBJ1-6, the V gene TRBV30; tentative D call: TRBD1 (5 bases). This CDR3 has 14 amino acids. Trimming left V 5 bases short and J 4 bases short, with 12 bases between. CDR1 is GTSNPN, CDR2 SVGIG, per germline (reference sequence). CDR3 in DNA: TGTGCCTGGGTGGTAAGGGGTTATAATTCACCCCTCCACTTT. It codes for CAWVVRGYNSPLHF.

This clonotype came up many times. The chain couples TRBV20-1 to TRBJ2-7, with 8 bases matching TRBD2. The CDR3 runs 15 residues. Germline V gene data show CDR1 as DFQATT and CDR2 as SNEGSKA (reference sequence). Losses at the gene ends were 0 bases for V and 6 bases for J; bases not matched to a gene: 10. CDR3 nucleotide sequence: TGCAGTGCTAGAGAGCGGGGGGCCCCGGTCTCCGAGCAGTACTTC. Translated, it gives CSARERGAPVSEQYF.

This clonotype has a handful of counts. The chain is built from TRBV28 and TRBJ1-3; no clear D gene. The germline V and J ends were trimmed by 2 bases and 2 bases, with 10 bases remaining between them. Germline lookup yields CDR1 MDHEN and CDR2 SYDVKM. CDR3 size: 15 residues. CDR3 region: CASSLRGGTGNTIYF. CDR3 bases: TGTGCCAGCAGTTTACGAGGAGGAACTGGAAACACCATATATTTT.

The table lists this clonotype with many counts. This chain connects TRBV15 to TRBJ1-6; 7 nucleotides align to TRBD1. Trimming cost V 5 bases and J 7 bases; bases outside gene matches: 5. The length of the CDR3 is 14 residues. Germline-derived CDR1 and CDR2 are LNHNV and YYDKDF (reference sequence). The CDR3 is CATSARQGNSPLHF. The CDR3, as DNA: TGTGCCACCAGCGCGCGACAGGGAAATTCACCCCTCCACTTT.

The chain carries TRBV3-1 and TRBJ2-7, with D tentatively TRBD2 (7 bases). The CDR3 extends over 15 amino acids. V was pared by 0 bases and J by 4 bases, with 13 bases between. Germline V gene lookup returns CDR1 LGHDT and CDR2 YNNKEL (reference sequence). The CDR3 DNA follows: TGTGCCAGCAGCCAAGAGGGGGCTAGCGGATACGAGCAGTACTTC. Protein: CASSQEGASGYEQYF.

The genes are TRBV4-1 and TRBJ2-1; 15 nucleotides agree with TRBD2. There are 19 residues in the CDR3. CDR1 is MGHRA, CDR2 YSYEKL, per germline. V was pared by 4 bases and J by 1 base, with 8 bases of the junction left unmatched. Here the CDR3 reads CASSLRTSGGGGSYNEQFF. The DNA for the CDR3 is TGCGCCAGCAGCCTCAGGACTAGCGGGGGGGGTGGGTCCTACAATGAGCAGTTCTTC.